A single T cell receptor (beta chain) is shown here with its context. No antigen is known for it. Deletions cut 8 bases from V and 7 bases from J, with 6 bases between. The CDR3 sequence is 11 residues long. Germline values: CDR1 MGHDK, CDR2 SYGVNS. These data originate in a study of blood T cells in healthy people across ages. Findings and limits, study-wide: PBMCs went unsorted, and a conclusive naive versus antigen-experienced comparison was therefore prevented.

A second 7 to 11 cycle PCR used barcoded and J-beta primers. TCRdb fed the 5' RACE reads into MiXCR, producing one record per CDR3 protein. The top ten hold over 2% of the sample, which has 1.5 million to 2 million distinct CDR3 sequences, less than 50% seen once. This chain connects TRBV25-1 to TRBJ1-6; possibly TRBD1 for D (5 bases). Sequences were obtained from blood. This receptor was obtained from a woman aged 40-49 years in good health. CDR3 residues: CASQGNSPLHF. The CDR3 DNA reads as TGTGCCAGCCAGGGAAATTCACCCCTCCACTTT.